Listed below are T cell receptor beta chains from one sample, sequenced in a study of blood T cell repertoires in COVID-19. Libraries were prepared by immunoSEQ multiplex PCR; TCRdb keeps only in-frame clonotypes and omits some of them. The table includes approximately 290,000 clones, roughly 86% detected once. Sequenced input: peripheral blood. These receptors all come from a woman younger than 45 with COVID-19, enrolled during active disease. The CDR3 runs from the conserved cysteine through the conserved F or W. A D gene is named only where the DNA matches it firmly. Size values are once, few and many counts, or a class for expanded clones, and some rows have none.

V gene,J gene,CDR3 length,D gene,clone size,CDR3 DNA,CDR3 protein
TRBV27,TRBJ2-5,16,TRBD2,-,TGTGCCAGCAGATCGGGGATAGCGGGCCTCCAAGAGACCCAGTACTTC,CASRSGIAGLQETQYF
TRBV27,TRBJ2-1,16,-,-,TGTGCCAGCAGTTTATTATTGCGGAGCTCCTACAATGAGCAGTTCTTC,CASSLLLRSSYNEQFF
TRBV10-1,TRBJ2-7,16,TRBD2,few,TGCGCCAGCAGTGAGTCCCCTAGCGGGGGGGCCGACGAGCAGTACTTC,CASSESPSGGADEQYF
TRBV27,TRBJ1-4,16,TRBD1,-,TGTGCCAGCAGTGGCACAGGACCAGGGGGTGGTGAAAAACTGTTTTTT,CASSGTGPGGGEKLFF
TRBV5-4,TRBJ2-1,18,TRBD2,-,TGTGCCAGCAGCTCCACCCTACTAGCGGGGGGGCATCACAATGAGCAGTTCTTC,CASSSTLLAGGHHNEQFF
TRBV15,TRBJ2-2,15,-,-,TGTGCCACCAGTTTTTTGGGCGCGAACACCGGGGAGCTGTTTTTT,CATSFLGANTGELFF
TRBV2,TRBJ1-6,15,TRBD1,-,TGTGCCAGCAGTGCTCCGGGACAGCCAAATTCACCCCTCCACTTT,CASSAPGQPNSPLHF
TRBV3-1/TRBV3-2,TRBJ1-1,13,-,-,TGTGCCAGCAGCCAGTTTGCGGGCACTGAAGCTTTCTTT,CASSQFAGTEAFF
TRBV19,TRBJ2-7,14,TRBD2,-,TGTGCCAGTAGCCCAGCGGGGGGGCCATACGAGCAGTACTTC,CASSPAGGPYEQYF
TRBV5-1,TRBJ2-5,14,-,once,TGCGCCAGCAGCTTGGAAGGGGCATCAGAGACCCAGTACTTC,CASSLEGASETQYF
TRBV28,TRBJ2-7,14,-,-,TGTGCCAGCAGCCCCCCGGCCGGAATAAGCGGGCAGTACTTC,CASSPPAGISGQYF
TRBV5-1,TRBJ2-1,17,TRBD2,-,TGCGCCAGCAGCGACTCCCCGGGACTAAGGTCCTACAATGAGCAGTTCTTC,CASSDSPGLRSYNEQFF
TRBV13,TRBJ2-5,13,TRBD2,-,TGTGCCAGCACCCGGGGGGGTGCAGAGACCCAGTACTTC,CASTRGGAETQYF
TRBV5-1,TRBJ2-7,13,-,-,TGCGCCAGCTTCGAACAGAGCTCCTACGAGCAGTACTTC,CASFEQSSYEQYF
TRBV5-1,TRBJ1-2,13,-,-,TGCGCCAGCAGCGATCAGGGCCAAGTTGGCTACACCTTC,CASSDQGQVGYTF
TRBV7-8,TRBJ1-6,15,TRBD1,few,TGTGCCAGCAGCCCGACAGGGGGCTATAATTCACCCCTCCACTTT,CASSPTGGYNSPLHF
TRBV20-1,TRBJ1-1,11,-,-,TGCAGTGCTAGGGAGGGGTTAGAAGCTTTCTTT,CSAREGLEAFF
TRBV27,TRBJ1-2,13,-,-,TGTGCCAGCAGTTTCCGGACAGACTATGGCTACACCTTC,CASSFRTDYGYTF
TRBV4-1,TRBJ1-3,15,-,-,TGCGCCAGCAGCCAAGGCGACTACTCTGGAAACACCATATATTTT,CASSQGDYSGNTIYF
TRBV6-5,TRBJ2-3,15,-,-,TGTGCCAGCAGTTATGGGAGTAGGAAGACAGATACGCAGTATTTT,CASSYGSRKTDTQYF
TRBV19,TRBJ1-3,13,-,-,TGTGCCAGTAGTACAGCGACTGGAAACACCATATATTTT,CASSTATGNTIYF
TRBV27,TRBJ1-1,15,-,-,TGTGCCAGCGGCAGGGGCGCGAATGGGAACACTGAAGCTTTCTTT,CASGRGANGNTEAFF
TRBV5-1,TRBJ1-6,16,-,few,TGCGCCAGCAGCTTGGGTGGGACCCTGGGGGCCTCACCCCTCCACTTT,CASSLGGTLGASPLHF
TRBV19,TRBJ2-2,16,TRBD2,-,TGTGCCAGTAGTATGTGGCTAGCGGGGTACACCGGGGAGCTGTTTTTT,CASSMWLAGYTGELFF
TRBV6-5,TRBJ1-1,15,TRBD1,-,TGTGCCAGCCCAACAGGGGATGGGGGGAGCACTGAAGCTTTCTTT,CASPTGDGGSTEAFF
TRBV6-5,TRBJ2-7,13,TRBD1,-,TGTGCCTGTGCGGGACAGGGGAATCGCGAGCAGTACTTC,CACAGQGNREQYF
TRBV6-5,TRBJ2-1,13,-,once,TGTGCCCTTATAGGGGTTACCTACAATGAGCAGTTCTTC,CALIGVTYNEQFF
TRBV6-6,TRBJ1-3,19,-,-,TGTGCCAGCAGTCCGAACCGCAGGGGCTATGGGCGCTCTGGAAACACCATATATTTT,CASSPNRRGYGRSGNTIYF
TRBV10-1,TRBJ2-3,15,TRBD2,-,TGCGCCGGACTGTGGCCGGGGGGGGGAACAGATACGCAGTATTTT,CAGLWPGGGTDTQYF
TRBV4-1,TRBJ2-5,18,TRBD2,-,TGCGCCAGCAGCCAAGATGGGACTAGCGGGGGGGCCGGGGAGACCCAGTACTTC,CASSQDGTSGGAGETQYF
TRBV24-1,TRBJ2-3,13,TRBD1,-,TGTGCCACCGGGACAGGGGGCACAGATACGCAGTATTTT,CATGTGGTDTQYF
TRBV5-6,TRBJ2-2,16,TRBD2,-,TGTGCCAGCAGCTTGGAGCTAGCGGGGGACACCGGGGAGCTGTTTTTT,CASSLELAGDTGELFF
TRBV4-1,TRBJ2-1,16,TRBD2,-,TGCGCCAGCAGCGAAATCGGGACCAGGGAGGGAAATGAGCAGTTCTTC,CASSEIGTREGNEQFF
TRBV15,TRBJ1-2,19,-,once,TGTGCCACCAGCAGATCCCCTCCCAGGGGAATTAGGTCCCTCTATGGCTACACCTTC,CATSRSPPRGIRSLYGYTF
TRBV27,TRBJ2-7,16,TRBD1,-,TGTGCCAGCAGTTTTTCACCCAGGGGGAGCTCCGCCGAGCAGTACTTC,CASSFSPRGSSAEQYF
TRBV4-1,TRBJ2-5,13,-,-,TGCGCCAGCAGCCAAGGACATCAAGAGACCCAGTACTTC,CASSQGHQETQYF
TRBV19,TRBJ1-1,11,-,once,TGTGCCACTCAAACCGGGATTGAAGCTTTCTTT,CATQTGIEAFF
TRBV3-1/TRBV3-2,TRBJ1-1,17,TRBD1,-,TGTGCCAGCAGCCAGGAACGGACAGGGAGAGCGGGGACTGAAGCTTTCTTT,CASSQERTGRAGTEAFF
TRBV24-1,TRBJ1-1,11,-,-,TGTGCCACCAGGGTCGGGACTGAGGCTTTCTTT,CATRVGTEAFF
TRBV2,TRBJ1-2,14,TRBD1,-,TGTGCCAGCAGGGCGGGACAGAGGGGCTATGGCTACACCTTC,CASRAGQRGYGYTF
TRBV5-1,TRBJ1-6,13,-,-,TGCGCCAGCCGGGACTCTAGTAATTCACCCCTCCACTTT,CASRDSSNSPLHF
TRBV5-1,TRBJ2-7,16,-,-,TGCGCCAGCAGCTTACCTGCCGGGACTCCCTCCTACGAGCAGTACTTC,CASSLPAGTPSYEQYF